The 21 T cell receptor beta chains below all came from one sample that was sequenced in a study of blood T cell repertoires in COVID-19. Sequenced by immunoSEQ multiplex PCR; TCRdb stores in-frame clones only, minus some. This sample carries roughly 250,000 clones, about 83% of them seen once, and the ten largest clones take 4% to 4.5%. Sequencing input: peripheral blood. The receptors derive from a man aged 45 to 65 with acute or convalescent COVID-19.

The V and J genes are TRBV7-3 and TRBJ1-1; TRBD1 agrees at 9 bases. Per germline, CDR1 SGHTA and CDR2 FQGTGA. V was pared by 5 bases and J by 4 bases, with 5 bases of the junction left unmatched. The CDR3 consists of 14 residues. The CDR3: CASSTDRGVTEAFF. In DNA form, the CDR3 reads TGTGCCAGCAGCACAGACAGGGGGGTCACTGAAGCTTTCTTT.

This clone was counted between two and nine times. The V call is TRBV28, the J call TRBJ2-1; D is uncertain. The V gene lost 8 bases and the J gene lost 0 bases, with 17 bases spanning the gap. Per germline, CDR1 MDHEN and CDR2 SYDVKM. The CDR3 is 16 residues long. The CDR3 nucleotides are TGTGCCAGCCACAGCCTCCATGCGAGCTCCTACAATGAGCAGTTCTTC. This sequence encodes CASHSLHASSYNEQFF. The full variable domain, completed using reference TRBV28 and TRBJ2-1, is DVKVTQSSRYLVKRTGEKVFLECVQDMDHENMFWYRQDPGLGLRLIYFSYDVKMKEKGDIPEGYSVSREKKERFSLILESASTNQTSMYLCASHSLHASSYNEQFFGPGTRLTVL.

This sequence joins TRBV29-1 and TRBJ1-3, with D possibly TRBD1 on 5 matching bases. V gave up 5 bases and J gave up 0 bases, with 14 bases separating them. This CDR3 comprises 15 residues. CDR1 SQVTM and CDR2 ANQGSEA come from the germline V gene. CDR3 protein: CSVQTPTVSGNTIYF. The CDR3, as DNA: TGCAGCGTTCAAACCCCGACAGTCTCTGGAAACACCATATATTTT.

The rearrangement uses TRBV19 and TRBJ2-7, with TRBD1 as a possible D gene (6 bases). CDR3 length equals 14 residues. V was trimmed by 2 bases and J by 2 bases, leaving 10 bases between them. Germline V CDR1 and CDR2: LNHDA, SQIVND (reference sequence). CDR3 DNA sequence: TGTGCCAGTAGTATACAGGGGAAGGCCTACGAGCAGTACTTC. This gives the protein CASSIQGKAYEQYF.

This clone was seen only once. The chain links TRBV27 to TRBJ1-6; possibly TRBD1 for D (6 bases). The CDR3 loop spans 14 amino acids. V lost 5 bases to trimming and J lost 3 bases, with 8 bases between them. Germline CDR1 reads MNHEY; CDR2 reads SMNVEV (reference sequence). CDR3 DNA: TGTGCCAGCAGTCTACAGGGCTATAATTCACCCCTCCACTTT. Protein product: CASSLQGYNSPLHF.

Only a few counts were recorded for this clone. V gene TRBV7-8 combines with J gene TRBJ1-2; the match to TRBD1 covers 7 bases. V lost 5 bases, J lost 2 bases, and 5 bases stayed unmatched. CDR3 length equals 14 residues. Germline loops: CDR1 SGHVS, CDR2 FQNEAQ. The CDR3 loop reads CASSPQQGNYGYTF. The DNA for the CDR3 is TGTGCCAGCAGCCCCCAACAGGGGAACTATGGCTACACCTTC.

The table lists this clone with many counts. The chain couples TRBV7-2 to TRBJ1-2; a weak D match, TRBD1 (5 bases). Trimming cost V 7 bases and J 8 bases, with 14 bases left between them. This CDR3 is built from 12 residues. Germline CDR1 reads SGHTA; CDR2 reads FQGNSA. Here the CDR3 reads CASIQGAGGYTF. The CDR3, as DNA: TGTGCCAGCATCCAGGGTGCGGGAGGCTACACCTTC.

Regarding this clone: Relative to the germline gene, one junction end is altered; a read error may explain this. The chain has TRBV7-7 and TRBJ2-7, with TRBD1 identical over 8 bases. Per germline, CDR1 SSHAT and CDR2 FNYEAQ (reference sequence). The CDR3 covers 15 residues. Here the CDR3 reads CASSLDATGEYEQYF. The CDR3 DNA is TGTGCTAGCAGCTTAGATGCGACAGGGGAGTACGAGCAGTACTTC.

The chain links TRBV18 to TRBJ1-5, with TRBD1 identical over 7 bases. CDR1 is KGHSH, CDR2 LQKENI, per germline. The CDR3 totals 14 residues. Trimming took 5 bases from V and 6 from J; bases not matched to a gene: 7. Here the CDR3 DNA reads TGTGCCAGCTCAGAAACAGGGGACCGTCAGCCCCAGCATTTT. Protein: CASSETGDRQPQHF.

This chain connects TRBV19 to TRBJ1-1; weak D call: TRBD1 (5 bases). The CDR3 is 17 residues long. V was clipped by 1 base and J by 3 bases, with 18 bases between them. Germline V gene data show CDR1 as LNHDA and CDR2 as SQIVND (reference sequence). CDR3 sequence reads: CASSIGIRVGKYTEAFF. DNA for the CDR3: TGTGCCAGTAGTATAGGTATCAGGGTGGGAAAGTACACTGAAGCTTTCTTT.

In its sample, this clone was seen a few times. The rearrangement links TRBV7-3 to TRBJ2-5; 8 positions agree with TRBD1. This CDR3 region has 15 residues. V shed 1 base and J 8 bases; nucleotides not matched to a gene: 9. Per germline, CDR1 SGHTA and CDR2 FQGTGA. This CDR3 reads CASSLIQGAMGTQYF. The DNA of the CDR3 is TGTGCCAGCAGCTTAATTCAGGGGGCGATGGGCACCCAGTACTTC. Full variable domain (rest looked up from reference TRBV7-3 and TRBJ2-5): GAGVSQTPSNKVTEKGKYVELRCDPISGHTALYWYRQSLGQGPEFLIYFQGTGAADDSGLPNDRFFAVRPEGSVSTLKIQRTERGDSAVYLCASSLIQGAMGTQYFGPGTRLLVL.

The chain has TRBV9 and TRBJ1-6; TRBD1 matches at 8 bases. CDR3 length: 15 amino acids. From germline, CDR1 is SGDLS and CDR2 YYNGEE. The V and J ends lost 0 bases and 9 bases, in that order; junction bases with no gene match: 5. CDR3 amino acids: CASSVGTGGTSPLHF. CDR3 sequence (DNA): TGTGCCAGCAGCGTAGGTACAGGGGGTACTTCACCCCTCCACTTT.

The chain uses TRBV7-9 and TRBJ1-5; D is unclear. The CDR3 is made up of 14 amino acids. The germline V gene encodes CDR1 SEHNR and CDR2 FQNEAQ (reference sequence). Trimming stripped 1 base from V and 7 bases from J, with 11 bases between. The CDR3: CASSLGAAKQPQHF. In DNA form, the CDR3 reads TGTGCCAGCAGCTTAGGGGCAGCCAAACAGCCCCAGCATTTT. The whole variable domain, filled in from reference TRBV7-9 and TRBJ1-5, reads DTGVSQNPRHKITKRGQNVTFRCDPISEHNRLYWYRQTLGQGPEFLTYFQNEAQLEKSRLLSDRFSAERPKGSFSTLEIQRTEQGDSAMYLCASSLGAAKQPQHFGDGTRLSIL.

V usage is TRBV10-3 and J usage is TRBJ2-7; 8 nucleotides line up with TRBD1. Looked up from germline, CDR1 is ENHRY and CDR2 is SYGVKD. The CDR3 consists of 16 residues. With V trimmed by 3 bases and J by 2 bases, 9 bases remained unmatched. CDR3 sequence (DNA): TGTGCCATCAGTGACGTGCGGGGACAGGTACCCTACGAGCAGTACTTC. Protein product: CAISDVRGQVPYEQYF.

The chain uses TRBV7-3 and TRBJ1-6; TRBD1 matches at 8 bases. Germline CDR1 is SGHTA and CDR2 is FQGTGA. The CDR3 runs 14 residues. J lost 6 bases, V lost 4 bases, and 2 bases had no gene match. CDR3 DNA: TGTGCCAGCAGCTCCGGACAGGGTAATTCACCCCTCCACTTT. It translates to CASSSGQGNSPLHF.

This clone was observed a single time. The chain couples TRBV3-1 (or the pseudogene TRBV3-2) to TRBJ1-1; unclear D gene. V lost 0 bases, J lost 3 bases, and 11 bases lay in between. CDR3 length: 15 amino acids. Germline CDR1 LGHDT, CDR2 YNNKEL (reference sequence). CDR3 DNA sequence: TGTGCCAGCAGCCAAGAAAGAATGGCCCACACTGAAGCTTTCTTT. This gives the protein CASSQERMAHTEAFF.

In its sample, this clone was seen once. CDR3 residues: CASSPPDPGGDGEQFF. In DNA form, the CDR3 reads TGTGCCAGCTCACCACCGGACCCGGGAGGGGATGGGGAGCAGTTCTTC. The V gene is TRBV18, the J gene TRBJ2-1; 8 positions match TRBD2. Germline-derived CDR1 and CDR2 are KGHSH and LQKENI. The V gene end was trimmed by 0 bases and the J gene end by 10 bases; junction bases not matched to a gene: 11. The CDR3 extends over 16 amino acids.

This chain joins TRBV25-1 and TRBJ2-7; TRBD2 matches at 11 bases. CDR1 is MGHDK and CDR2 is SYGVNS in the germline V gene. Trimming took 4 bases from V and 2 from J; bases not matched to a gene: 1. The CDR3 loop spans 14 amino acids. The CDR3 DNA reads as TGTGCCAGCAGTGTAGCGGGAGGGCCCTACGAGCAGTACTTC. It codes for CASSVAGGPYEQYF.

V usage is TRBV11-2 and J usage is TRBJ2-1; unclear D gene. Trimming took off 1 base at V and 0 bases at J, with 7 bases between the two ends. Germline V lookup: CDR1 SGHAT, CDR2 FQNNGV. The CDR3 loop spans 15 amino acids. CDR3 amino acids: CASSLVLSSYNEQFF. CDR3 DNA sequence: TGTGCCAGCAGCTTAGTTCTTAGCTCCTACAATGAGCAGTTCTTC.

The rearrangement joins TRBV28 to TRBJ1-4; 7 bases fit TRBD1. J gave up 10 bases and V 2 bases, and 4 bases lay outside the gene matches. The CDR3 is made up of 13 amino acids. Germline V gene sequence: CDR1 MDHEN, CDR2 SYDVKM. The CDR3 region is CASSLTQGGKLFF. Here the CDR3 DNA reads TGTGCCAGCAGTTTAACGCAGGGGGGAAAACTGTTTTTT.

DNA for the CDR3: TGCGCCAGCAGCTCCGGGAGGGCTGGGGCCAACGTCCTGACTTTC. Its translation is CASSSGRAGANVLTF. V usage is TRBV4-1 and J usage is TRBJ2-6, with TRBD2 matching over 8 bases. Germline CDR1 is MGHRA and CDR2 is YSYEKL. Losses at the gene ends were 5 bases for V and 2 bases for J; bases not matched to a gene: 2. The CDR3 runs 15 residues.